The clone carrying this TCR beta chain was recorded a few times. Its target is not known. This sample is part of a study of T-cell memory formation after mild COVID-19. Study-wide background: Each donor largely had its own TCR clusters. Regarding the study as a whole: Prior to infection, memory already included some responding clones, suggesting cross-reactive memory joined. Of the contracting clones, CD4+ ones lay mainly in CM and EM, and CD8+ ones in EMRA.

TCRdb itself ran the 5' RACE reads through MiXCR, one entry per CDR3 protein. This table has about 130,000 distinct CDR3 sequences, roughly 6% appearing once. Germline values: CDR1 DFQATT, CDR2 SNEGSKA (reference sequence). This CDR3 spans 15 amino acids. Sequencing used PBMCs or a T cell subset sorted from them (not recorded which). The sequence was obtained from an adult woman who had mild COVID-19 (a few samples of this study predate the infection). Cell type and time point are not known. The chain is built from TRBV20-1 and TRBJ1-1, with D uncertain. This CDR3 reads CSPSHDPRLNTEAFF. The CDR3 DNA reads as TGCAGCCCATCTCACGACCCGAGGTTGAACACTGAAGCTTTCTTT.